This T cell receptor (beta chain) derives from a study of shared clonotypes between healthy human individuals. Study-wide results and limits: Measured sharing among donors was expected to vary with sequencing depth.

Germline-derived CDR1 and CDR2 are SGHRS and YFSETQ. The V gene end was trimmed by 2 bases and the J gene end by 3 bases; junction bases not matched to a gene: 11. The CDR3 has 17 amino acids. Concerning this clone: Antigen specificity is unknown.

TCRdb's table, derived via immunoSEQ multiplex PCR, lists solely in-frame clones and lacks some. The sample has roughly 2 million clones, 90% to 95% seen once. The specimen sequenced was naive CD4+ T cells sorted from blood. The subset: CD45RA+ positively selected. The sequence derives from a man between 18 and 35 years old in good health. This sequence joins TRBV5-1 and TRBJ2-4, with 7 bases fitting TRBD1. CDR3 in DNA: TGCGCCAGCAGCTTATCGACCGTCCGGGACAGCAAAAACATTCAGTACTTC. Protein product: CASSLSTVRDSKNIQYF.